Following are 32 T cell receptor beta chains from one sample sequenced in a study of T cell repertoires in cytomegalovirus infection. No antigen has been assigned to these receptors. TCRdb fed the reads into MiXCR, producing one record per CDR3 protein. The sample contains about 770,000 distinct CDR3 sequences, around 29% of which appear only once. The sample consisted of cultured CD8+ T cells from PBMCs, taken from culture after CMV antigen stimulation. These receptor sequences come from a human donor in good health (CMV status not recorded). Some clones in this sample may be carry-over from other donors' samples.

This clonotype was counted a few times. The gene calls are TRBV6-6 and TRBJ1-5; possible D gene TRBD1, 5 bases. Trimming removed 2 bases at V and 0 bases at J, with 11 bases between. Germline V lookup: CDR1 MNHNY, CDR2 SVGAGI (reference sequence). The CDR3 contains 16 residues. Written as DNA, the CDR3 is TGTGCCAGCAGTTACCAAGACAGCTATAGCAATCAGCCCCAGCATTTT. This codes for CASSYQDSYSNQPQHF.

This clonotype was observed a handful of times. The chain uses TRBV12-3 or TRBV12-4 and TRBJ2-1, with 9 bases matching TRBD2. J lost 8 bases, V lost 1 base, and 6 bases had no gene match. CDR3 length: 15 amino acids. CDR3 sequence (DNA): TGTGCCAGCAGTTTAGAGACTAGCGGTGTCGATGAGCAGTTCTTC. Protein product: CASSLETSGVDEQFF.

Of note for this clonotype: At one end the junction does not follow the germline gene, possibly because of a read error. The CDR3 bases are TGTGTCAGCAGCCGTACTAGCGGGGGGGCGGAGACCCAGTACTTC. Translating gives CVSSRTSGGAETQYF. The genes are TRBV7-6 and TRBJ2-5; 13 bases are shared with TRBD2. The CDR3 length is 15 residues. The germline gives CDR1 SGHVS, CDR2 FNYEAQ.

This clonotype was detected a few times. This chain uses TRBV7-2 with TRBJ2-5, with D perhaps matching TRBD1 or TRBD2 (5 bases each). Germline V gene data show CDR1 as SGHTA and CDR2 as FQGNSA. The CDR3 totals 16 residues. The germline V and J ends were trimmed by 3 bases and 5 bases, with 19 bases remaining between them. As DNA, the CDR3 is TGTGCCAGCAGCTTCGGAGGTCGTGGGGCAGGGGAGACCCAGTACTTC. Protein sequence: CASSFGGRGAGETQYF.

V and J are TRBV5-1 and TRBJ1-1; tentative D call: TRBD1 (5 bases). The CDR3 has 13 residues. V was clipped by 4 bases and J by 1 base, with 8 bases between them. Germline loops: CDR1 SGHRS, CDR2 YFSETQ. CDR3 sequence reads: CASSRQTNTEAFF. CDR3 nucleotide sequence: TGCGCCAGCAGCAGACAGACGAACACTGAAGCTTTCTTT.

This clonotype was detected only a few times. The rearrangement joins TRBV6-5 to TRBJ2-1, with 9 bases fitting TRBD2. This CDR3 comprises 15 residues. Germline CDR1 MNHEY, CDR2 SVGAGI. The V segment lost 7 bases and the J segment 4 bases; nucleotides outside the gene matches: 8. The CDR3 reads CASITTSGAYNEQFF. CDR3 DNA sequence: TGTGCCAGCATCACGACTAGCGGTGCATACAATGAGCAGTTCTTC.

The table lists this clonotype with a few counts. The V and J genes are TRBV6-2 or TRBV6-3 and TRBJ2-7; 7 bases agree with TRBD1. The germline V gene has CDR1 MNHEY and CDR2 SVGEGT. The CDR3 runs to 12 residues. V trimming: 3 bases; J trimming: 6 bases; junction bases outside the gene matches: 2. The chain's CDR3 is CASSYTGVEQYV. CDR3 nucleotides: TGTGCCAGCAGTTATACAGGGGTCGAGCAGTACGTC.

There are a few counts of this clonotype. The chain's CDR3 is CASSFGSDTEAFF. CDR3 coding DNA: TGTGCCAGCAGCTTTGGAAGTGACACTGAAGCTTTCTTT. The chain links TRBV7-9 to TRBJ1-1; the D is unclear. Trimming took 3 bases from V and 3 from J, leaving 8 bases between them. This CDR3 spans 13 amino acids. Germline loops: CDR1 SEHNR, CDR2 FQNEAQ (reference sequence).

This clonotype was recorded many times. The chain has TRBV12-3 or TRBV12-4 and TRBJ2-5; D is unresolved. CDR3 length equals 10 residues. With 7 bases removed from V and 5 bases from J, the gap between germline ends came to 5 bases. CDR3 sequence reads: CASTGETQYF. CDR3 DNA: TGTGCCAGCACCGGGGAGACCCAGTACTTC.

This clonotype has just a few counts. CDR3 region: CASSRIVYEQYV. CDR3 DNA: TGTGCCAGCAGCAGAATAGTCTACGAGCAGTACGTC. This chain uses TRBV5-8 with TRBJ2-7; D gene unclear. V was shortened by 4 bases and J by 3 bases, with 8 bases between the two germline ends. CDR1 is SGHTS, CDR2 YDEGEE, per germline. CDR3 length equals 12 residues.

Details on this clonotype: The CDR3 ends on some other residue instead of the conserved phenylalanine or tryptophan, so this is likely a read error. This chain links TRBV27 with TRBJ1-5; D remains unclear. The V gene lost 0 bases and the J gene lost 0 bases, with 6 bases spanning the gap. Germline lookup yields CDR1 MNHEY and CDR2 SMNVEV (reference sequence). The CDR3 loop spans 15 amino acids. Written as DNA, the CDR3 is TGTGCCAGCAGTTTATCCGCGTATAGCAATCAGCCCCAGCATCTT. It yields the protein CASSLSAYSNQPQHL.

The CDR3 DNA reads as TGTGCCAGTAGCCCGACAGGAATAATCTCTGGGGCCAACGTCCTGACTTTC. Protein sequence: CASSPTGIISGANVLTF. The chain combines TRBV19 with TRBJ2-6; D perhaps matches TRBD1 (6 bases). The V end lost 6 bases, the J end lost 0 bases, and 15 bases lay between the germline ends. There are 17 residues in the CDR3. From germline, CDR1 is LNHDA and CDR2 SQIVND (reference sequence). The entire variable domain, with the rest obtained from reference TRBV19 and TRBJ2-6, is as follows: DGGITQSPKYLFRKEGQNVTLSCEQNLNHDAMYWYRQDPGQGLRLIYYSQIVNDFQKGDIAEGYSVSREKKESFPLTVTSAQKNPTAFYLCASSPTGIISGANVLTFGAGSRLTVL.

The chain couples TRBV5-1 to TRBJ2-6; 12 bases fit TRBD1. The ends lost 3 bases at V and 3 bases at J; junction bases unmatched: 10. The CDR3 is 19 amino acids. Germline values: CDR1 SGHRS, CDR2 YFSETQ. The CDR3 DNA reads as TGCGCCAGCAGCTCTACGGGACAGGGGGCGATCGATGGGGCCAACGTCCTGACTTTC. Amino acids: CASSSTGQGAIDGANVLTF.

V gene TRBV28 combines with J gene TRBJ2-3; no clear D gene. Between the trimmed V and J ends, which lost 5 bases and 0 bases, there was a span of 15 bases. Germline assignment: CDR1 MDHEN and CDR2 SYDVKM. There are 16 residues in the CDR3. The CDR3 protein is CASSRALEESTDTQYF. The CDR3, as DNA: TGTGCCAGCAGTCGAGCGCTTGAGGAGAGCACAGATACGCAGTATTTT.

The gene calls are TRBV6-6 and TRBJ1-1; 8 bases fit TRBD1. Germline V gene data show CDR1 as MNHNY and CDR2 as SVGAGI (reference sequence). The CDR3 sequence is 12 residues long. The V segment lost 4 bases and the J segment 13 bases; nucleotides outside the gene matches: 8. CDR3 in amino acids: CASSFGATGGFF. In nucleotides, the CDR3 is TGTGCCAGCAGTTTCGGGGCTACAGGGGGTTTCTTT.

The rearrangement joins TRBV2 to TRBJ2-7; D unclear. This CDR3 comprises 14 residues. Germline V CDR1 and CDR2: SNHLY, FYNNEI. Trimming took off 8 bases at V and 7 bases at J, with 21 bases between the two ends. The CDR3: CASPGQQVPWEQYV. The CDR3 DNA reads as TGTGCCAGCCCCGGCCAGCAGGTCCCTTGGGAGCAGTACGTC.

Only one count was recorded for this clonotype. The chain is built from TRBV29-1 and TRBJ1-1, with 8 bases aligning to TRBD1. CDR1 SQVTM and CDR2 ANQGSEA come from the germline V gene. Trimming removed 7 bases from V and 3 bases from J; junction bases left unmatched: 10. The CDR3 is 14 amino acids. DNA of the CDR3: TGCAGCGGACAGGGGTCTGGGTCGGACACTGAAGCTTTCTTT. Amino acid sequence: CSGQGSGSDTEAFF.

This chain uses TRBV6-2 or TRBV6-3 with TRBJ1-4; perhaps TRBD1 as D (6 bases). With 6 bases removed from V and 6 bases from J, the gap between germline ends came to 14 bases. CDR1 is MNHEY, CDR2 SVGEGT, per germline. The CDR3 runs to 14 residues. The DNA for the CDR3 is TGTGCCAGCAGCGATGGACAGCGGGATGAAAAACTGTTTTTT. Translating gives CASSDGQRDEKLFF.

V gene TRBV5-1 combines with J gene TRBJ1-2; D might be TRBD1 (6 bases). The CDR3 length is 15 residues. Germline lookup yields CDR1 SGHRS and CDR2 YFSETQ. Deletions cut 4 bases from V and 3 bases from J, with 16 bases between. This CDR3 reads CASSEAPGDDYGYTF. CDR3 bases: TGCGCCAGCAGCGAGGCCCCAGGGGACGACTATGGCTACACCTTC.

The sample holds a few counts of this clonotype. V gene TRBV7-2 combines with J gene TRBJ1-1, with no clear D. Germline CDR1 and CDR2: SGHTA and FQGNSA. This CDR3 is built from 12 residues. V was shortened by 2 bases and J by 11 bases, with 12 bases between the two germline ends. The CDR3 DNA is TGTGCCAGCAGCTTAAGAGGACGTCTTGCTTTCTTT. Translating it yields CASSLRGRLAFF.

In its sample, this clonotype was seen many times. An end of the junction does not agree with germline; a read error may underlie this. The rearrangement uses TRBV12-3 or TRBV12-4 and TRBJ1-2; D is unclear. This CDR3 contains 12 residues. The CDR3 region is CASSLGGNGYTF. The CDR3 coding sequence is TGTGCCAGCAGCTTAGGAGGGAATGGCTACACCTTC.

The chain couples TRBV19 to TRBJ1-1; D gene uncertain. V was trimmed by 5 bases and J by 7 bases, leaving 11 bases between them. There are 12 residues in the CDR3. Germline loops: CDR1 LNHDA, CDR2 SQIVND (reference sequence). The CDR3, as DNA: TGTGCCAGTAGTTCGGACCTTTATGAAGCTTTCTTT. As protein: CASSSDLYEAFF.

As for this clonotype: At one boundary the junction diverges from the germline segment, which might be a read error. This chain uses TRBV7-7 with TRBJ2-7, with D perhaps being TRBD1 or TRBD2 (5 bases each). The DNA end is a closer match to TRBJ2-1, so the J assignment may be wrong. The CDR3 runs to 14 residues. CDR1 and CDR2 from the germline V gene are SSHAT and FNYEAQ (reference sequence). CDR3 DNA sequence: TGTGCTAGCAGCTTAGGTTCGGGGCTTAGTGAGCAGTTCTTC. Its protein is CASSLGSGLSEQFF.

The sample holds one count of this clonotype. The V gene is TRBV9, the J gene TRBJ2-1; TRBD2 matches at 14 bases. V shed 0 bases, J shed 9 bases, and the junction held 2 bases outside the gene matches. The CDR3 is made up of 15 amino acids. CDR1 and CDR2 from the germline V gene are SGDLS and YYNGEE. The CDR3 bases are TGTGCCAGCAGCGTAGGACTAGCGGGGGGGCCTGAGCAGTTCTTC. Its translation is CASSVGLAGGPEQFF.

This clonotype appeared a few times. The chain carries TRBV7-2 and TRBJ2-1; possible D gene TRBD2, 6 bases. This CDR3 is 14 amino acids long. V lost 5 bases and J 5 bases, leaving 13 bases between the germline ends. The germline V gene has CDR1 SGHTA and CDR2 FQGNSA. CDR3 bases: TGTGCCAGCAGCGACCGGGACTCGGACAATGAGCAGTTCTTC. Its translation: CASSDRDSDNEQFF.

The CDR3 DNA reads TGCGCCAGCAGCCAAGATAGGGGGCGACCCTACAATGAGCAGTTCTTC. Residues: CASSQDRGRPYNEQFF. The chain is built from TRBV4-1 and TRBJ2-1; 7 bases map to TRBD1. Per the germline V gene, CDR1 is MGHRA and CDR2 is YSYEKL. With V trimmed by 0 bases and J by 2 bases, 4 bases remained unmatched. The CDR3 spans 16 residues.

This clonotype was seen more than once but under ten times. The CDR3 loop reads CASSLAPSGGEQYF. Here the CDR3 DNA reads TGTGCCAGCAGCTTAGCCCCATCGGGGGGTGAGCAGTACTTC. The rearrangement joins TRBV7-8 to TRBJ2-7, with 7 bases aligning to TRBD2. V shed 0 bases and J 7 bases; nucleotides not matched to a gene: 6. The CDR3 spans 14 residues. Germline values: CDR1 SGHVS, CDR2 FQNEAQ.

This chain joins TRBV4-1 and TRBJ2-1, with TRBD2 identical over 10 bases. Germline trimming cut 2 bases from V and 5 bases from J; bases unmatched to any gene: 9. Germline V lookup: CDR1 MGHRA, CDR2 YSYEKL. This CDR3 has 17 amino acids. CDR3 residues: CASSQSPGTSADNEQFF. The CDR3 DNA sequence: TGCGCCAGCAGCCAATCACCCGGGACTAGCGCCGACAATGAGCAGTTCTTC.

In its sample, this clonotype was seen a few times. The rearrangement joins TRBV6-5 to TRBJ1-4, with D tentatively TRBD1 (5 bases). The germline V gene has CDR1 MNHEY and CDR2 SVGAGI. Between the trimmed V and J ends, which lost 0 bases and 0 bases, there was a span of 8 bases. This CDR3 is 16 amino acids long. CDR3 protein: CASSYSATATNEKLFF. The CDR3 nucleotides read TGTGCCAGCAGTTACTCCGCGACAGCAACTAATGAAAAACTGTTTTTT.

V and J are TRBV9 and TRBJ2-3; D ambiguous. In germline, CDR1 is SGDLS, CDR2 YYNGEE. The CDR3 covers 16 residues. Between the trimmed V and J ends, which lost 3 bases and 1 base, there was a span of 15 bases. Here the CDR3 reads CASSELVGRGTDTQYF. The DNA for the CDR3 is TGTGCCAGCAGCGAGCTGGTAGGCCGGGGCACAGATACGCAGTATTTT.

This clonotype was detected only a few times. The chain has TRBV6-6 and TRBJ2-7; the match to TRBD1 covers 12 bases. Germline CDR1 is MNHNY and CDR2 is SVGAGI (reference sequence). The CDR3 extends over 15 amino acids. V was pared by 5 bases and J by 6 bases, with 8 bases of the junction left unmatched. CDR3 sequence reads: CASSTNPGQGAEQYV. The CDR3 DNA reads as TGTGCCAGCAGTACAAACCCGGGACAGGGGGCCGAGCAGTACGTC.

The chain uses TRBV10-3 and TRBJ2-1; TRBD1 is a possible D gene (6 bases). The length of the CDR3 is 15 residues. Trimming stripped 4 bases from V and 4 bases from J, with 14 bases between. Germline lookup yields CDR1 ENHRY and CDR2 SYGVKD. The CDR3 loop is CAISVVRGDYNEQFF. CDR3 bases: TGTGCCATCAGTGTAGTCAGGGGAGATTACAATGAGCAGTTCTTC.